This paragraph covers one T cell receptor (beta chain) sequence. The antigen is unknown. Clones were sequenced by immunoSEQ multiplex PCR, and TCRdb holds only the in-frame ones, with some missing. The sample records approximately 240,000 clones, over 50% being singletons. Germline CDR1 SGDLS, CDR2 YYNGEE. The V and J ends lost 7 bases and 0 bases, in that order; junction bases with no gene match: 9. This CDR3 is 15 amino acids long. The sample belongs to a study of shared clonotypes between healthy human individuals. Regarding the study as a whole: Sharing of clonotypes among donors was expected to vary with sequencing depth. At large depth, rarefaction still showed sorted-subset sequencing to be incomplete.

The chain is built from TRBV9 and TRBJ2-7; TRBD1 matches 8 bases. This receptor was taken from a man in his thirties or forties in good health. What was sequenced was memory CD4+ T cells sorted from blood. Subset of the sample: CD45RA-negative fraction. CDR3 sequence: CASHPGDRPSYEQYF. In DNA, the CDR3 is TGTGCCAGCCATCCGGGGGACAGGCCCTCCTACGAGCAGTACTTC. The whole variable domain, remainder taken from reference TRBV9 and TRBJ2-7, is DSGVTQTPKHLITATGQRVTLRCSPRSGDLSVYWYQQSLDQGLQFLIQYYNGEERAKGNILERFSAQQFPDLHSELNLSSLELGDSALYFCASHPGDRPSYEQYFGPGTRLTVT.